This record covers a single T cell receptor beta chain. Profiling relied on immunoSEQ multiplex PCR, and the TCRdb table lists in-frame clones only, not all of them. In the table there are around 100,000 clones, about 95% of which are singletons. V dropped 5 bases and J dropped 2; count of bases not matched to a gene: 5. Germline lookup yields CDR1 WSHSY and CDR2 SAAADI. The length of the CDR3 is 14 residues. The data are from a study of technical replicates of blood from four donors. This TCR was recovered from a human donor in good health. The chain carries TRBV10-2 and TRBJ1-2; 7 bases align to TRBD1. The specimen was T cells isolated from PBMCs. The CDR3 reads CASSFGTENYGYTF. The DNA of the CDR3 is TGCGCCAGCAGTTTCGGGACAGAGAACTATGGCTACACCTTC.